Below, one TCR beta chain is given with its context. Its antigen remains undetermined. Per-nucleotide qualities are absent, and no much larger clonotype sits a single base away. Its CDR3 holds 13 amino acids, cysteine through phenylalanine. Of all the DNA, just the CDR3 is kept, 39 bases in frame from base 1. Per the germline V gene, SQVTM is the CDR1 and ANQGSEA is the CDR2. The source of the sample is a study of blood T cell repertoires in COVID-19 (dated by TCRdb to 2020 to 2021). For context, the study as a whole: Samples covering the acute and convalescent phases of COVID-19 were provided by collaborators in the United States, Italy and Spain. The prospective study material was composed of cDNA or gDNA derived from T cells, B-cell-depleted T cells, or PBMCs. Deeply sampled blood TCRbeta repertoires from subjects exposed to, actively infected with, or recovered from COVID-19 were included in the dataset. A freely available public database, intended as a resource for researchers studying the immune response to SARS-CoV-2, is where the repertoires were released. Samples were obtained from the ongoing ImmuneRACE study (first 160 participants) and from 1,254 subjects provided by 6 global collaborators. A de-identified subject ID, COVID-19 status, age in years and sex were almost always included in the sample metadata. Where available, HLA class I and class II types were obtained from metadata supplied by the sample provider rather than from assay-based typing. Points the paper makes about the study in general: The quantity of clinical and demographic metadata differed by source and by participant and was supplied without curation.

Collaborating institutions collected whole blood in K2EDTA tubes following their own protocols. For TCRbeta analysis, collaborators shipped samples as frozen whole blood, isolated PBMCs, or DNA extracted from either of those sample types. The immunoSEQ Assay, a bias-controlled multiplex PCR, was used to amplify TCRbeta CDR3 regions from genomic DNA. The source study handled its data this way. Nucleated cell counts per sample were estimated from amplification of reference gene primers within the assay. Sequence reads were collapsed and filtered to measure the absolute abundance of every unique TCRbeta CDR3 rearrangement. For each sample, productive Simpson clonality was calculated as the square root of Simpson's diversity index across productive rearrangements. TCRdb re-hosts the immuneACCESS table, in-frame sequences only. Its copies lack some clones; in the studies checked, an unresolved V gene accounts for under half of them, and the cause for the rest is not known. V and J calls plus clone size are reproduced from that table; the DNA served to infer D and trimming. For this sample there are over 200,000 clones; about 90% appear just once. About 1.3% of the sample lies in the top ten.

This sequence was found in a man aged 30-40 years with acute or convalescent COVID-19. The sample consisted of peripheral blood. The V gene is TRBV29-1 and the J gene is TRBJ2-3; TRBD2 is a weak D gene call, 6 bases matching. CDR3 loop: CSSGGPFTDTQYF. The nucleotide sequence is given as TGCAGTAGCGGAGGGCCTTTCACAGATACGCAGTATTTT.